These 27 T cell receptor beta chains originate from one sample sequenced in a study of T-cell memory formation after mild COVID-19. TCRdb re-called the 5' RACE reads through MiXCR, storing one row per CDR3 protein. The table records about 430,000 distinct CDR3 sequences, around 17% of them present only once. The sample was PBMCs or a T cell subset sorted from them (not recorded which). The receptors here all came from a young man who had mild COVID-19 (a few samples of this study predate the infection). Cell type and time point are not known.

This clonotype was seen only a few times. The chain employs TRBV15 and TRBJ1-5, with TRBD1 as a possible D gene (6 bases). The germline V gene has CDR1 LNHNV and CDR2 YYDKDF (reference sequence). The V and J ends lost 0 bases and 2 bases respectively, with 8 bases between them. CDR3 length equals 15 residues. The chain's CDR3 is CATSREGAGNQPQHF. Here the CDR3 DNA reads TGTGCCACCAGCAGAGAGGGGGCCGGCAATCAGCCCCAGCATTTT.

This clonotype came up a few times. The CDR3 loop is CASKEGRSGNTIYF. The CDR3 nucleotides read TGCGCCAGCAAGGAGGGGCGCTCTGGAAACACCATATATTTT. The V and J genes are TRBV5-1 and TRBJ1-3; possibly TRBD1 for D (5 bases). Germline-derived CDR1 and CDR2 are SGHRS and YFSETQ. The CDR3 has 14 amino acids. Trimming stripped 6 bases from V and 0 bases from J, with 10 bases between.

This chain links TRBV9 with TRBJ1-1; no clear D. Germline-derived CDR1 and CDR2 are SGDLS and YYNGEE. The V end lost 0 bases, the J end lost 3 bases, and 9 bases lay between the germline ends. The CDR3 is 14 residues long. This CDR3 reads CASSVVTRYTEAFF. CDR3 DNA sequence: TGTGCCAGCAGCGTAGTCACCCGATACACTGAAGCTTTCTTT.

Only a few counts were recorded for this clonotype. V and J are TRBV12-3 or TRBV12-4 and TRBJ2-7; D not certain. Between the trimmed V and J ends, which lost 6 bases and 3 bases, there was a span of 9 bases. This CDR3 is built from 12 residues. The CDR3 sequence: CASSPQVYEQYF. The CDR3 DNA follows: TGTGCCAGCAGCCCTCAAGTCTACGAGCAGTACTTC.

This clonotype appeared many times. The V gene is TRBV4-2, the J gene TRBJ2-6, with 8 bases lining up with TRBD2. This CDR3 is built from 16 residues. From germline, CDR1 is LGHNA and CDR2 YNFKEQ. The trim removed 0 bases at V and 4 bases at J, leaving 2 bases unmatched. Here the CDR3 DNA reads TGTGCCAGCAGCCAAGAAGCGGGGGTCGGGGCCAACGTCCTGACTTTC. Its translation is CASSQEAGVGANVLTF.

There are many counts of this clonotype. The CDR3 DNA is TGCGCCAGCAGCTTGGGCTGGACAGGGGTTAACTATGGCTACACCTTC. Its protein is CASSLGWTGVNYGYTF. The V call is TRBV5-1, the J call TRBJ1-2; 9 bases match TRBD1. The CDR3 has 16 residues. CDR1 and CDR2 from the germline V gene are SGHRS and YFSETQ. Trimming cost V 0 bases and J 1 base; bases outside gene matches: 4.

This clonotype has more than one count but fewer than ten. The V gene is TRBV5-1, the J gene TRBJ2-5; perhaps D is TRBD1 or TRBD2 (5 bases each). Per germline, CDR1 SGHRS and CDR2 YFSETQ. This CDR3 is 14 amino acids long. Trimming removed 4 bases at V and 7 bases at J, with 17 bases between. The CDR3, as DNA: TGCGCCAGCAGCGCTGGGACCTTGGGCGGGACCCAGTACTTC. The encoded protein is CASSAGTLGGTQYF. Full variable domain (remainder filled in from reference TRBV5-1 and TRBJ2-5): KAGVTQTPRYLIKTRGQQVTLSCSPISGHRSVSWYQQTPGQGLQFLFEYFSETQRNKGNFPGRFSGRQFSNSRSEMNVSTLELGDSALYLCASSAGTLGGTQYFGPGTRLLVL.

The table lists this clonotype with many counts. The rearrangement links TRBV7-9 to TRBJ2-3; 7 bases fit TRBD1. The CDR3 has 13 residues. V was clipped by 4 bases and J by 4 bases; unmatched bases: 2. Germline CDR1 reads SEHNR; CDR2 reads FQNEAQ (reference sequence). This chain's CDR3 is CASSYTGADTQYF. In DNA, the CDR3 is TGTGCCAGCAGCTACACAGGGGCAGATACGCAGTATTTT. The whole variable domain, remainder taken from reference TRBV7-9 and TRBJ2-3, is DTGVSQNPRHKITKRGQNVTFRCDPISEHNRLYWYRQTLGQGPEFLTYFQNEAQLEKSRLLSDRFSAERPKGSFSTLEIQRTEQGDSAMYLCASSYTGADTQYFGPGTRLTVL.

This clonotype was detected only a few times. The J gene is TRBJ2-3, the V gene TRBV10-3; the D is unclear. This CDR3 contains 13 residues. The germline V and J ends were trimmed by 0 bases and 4 bases, with 5 bases remaining between them. CDR1 ENHRY and CDR2 SYGVKD come from the germline V gene. The chain's CDR3 is CAISESAPDTQYF. The CDR3 DNA sequence: TGTGCCATCAGTGAGTCGGCCCCAGATACGCAGTATTTT.

This clonotype was seen more than once but under ten times. The rearrangement uses TRBV5-1 and TRBJ2-6, with D uncertain. This CDR3 spans 19 amino acids. CDR1 and CDR2 (germline): SGHRS, YFSETQ. Trimming stripped 1 base from V and 0 bases from J, with 17 bases between. CDR3 sequence (DNA): TGCGCCAGCAGCTTGTGGGTTCTACAGATCGACTCTGGGGCCAACGTCCTGACTTTC. Amino acids: CASSLWVLQIDSGANVLTF.

The rearrangement uses TRBV14 and TRBJ1-2; possibly TRBD1 for D (5 bases). The CDR3 sequence is 12 residues long. CDR1 and CDR2 from the germline V gene are SGHDN and FVKESK. V lost 4 bases, J lost 7 bases, and 10 bases lay in between. The CDR3 spells CASSRDGRGYTF. As DNA, the CDR3 is TGTGCCAGCAGCCGGGACGGACGTGGCTACACCTTC.

This clonotype came up a few times. V and J are TRBV29-1 and TRBJ2-1; 7 nucleotides agree with TRBD1. After removal of 5 bases from V and 4 bases from J, the junction contained 5 bases not matched to a gene. Germline V gene sequence: CDR1 SQVTM, CDR2 ANQGSEA. The CDR3 covers 13 residues. The CDR3 sequence is CSVPGTEYNEQFF. The CDR3 DNA reads TGCAGCGTTCCCGGGACAGAGTACAATGAGCAGTTCTTC.

This clonotype came up a few times. The rearrangement joins TRBV29-1 to TRBJ2-1, with TRBD2 matching over 8 bases. V was pared by 3 bases and J by 0 bases, with 7 bases of the junction left unmatched. The germline V gene encodes CDR1 SQVTM and CDR2 ANQGSEA. This CDR3 contains 16 residues. The CDR3 DNA reads TGCAGCGTTGAGGGGGCGGGGGGCCTCTCCTACAATGAGCAGTTCTTC. The encoded protein is CSVEGAGGLSYNEQFF.

This chain links TRBV5-8 with TRBJ2-3; 9 nucleotides match TRBD1. With 2 bases clipped from V and 6 bases from J, the junction kept 7 bases outside the gene matches. Germline values: CDR1 SGHTS, CDR2 YDEGEE. This CDR3 comprises 15 residues. The CDR3 nucleotides read TGTGCCAGCAGCTTTTGGGGACAGGGAACCGATACGCAGTATTTT. Its protein product is CASSFWGQGTDTQYF.

This clonotype was counted a few times. The gene calls are TRBV2 and TRBJ2-1; the match to TRBD2 covers 9 bases. The germline V gene encodes CDR1 SNHLY and CDR2 FYNNEI. J gave up 8 bases and V 7 bases, and 9 bases lay outside the gene matches. The CDR3 runs 14 residues. Here the CDR3 reads CASKSLAGKHEQFF. The CDR3 DNA reads as TGTGCCAGCAAGAGTCTAGCGGGGAAGCATGAGCAGTTCTTC.

This clonotype occurred a few times. This chain connects TRBV7-8 to TRBJ2-3; the match to TRBD2 covers 7 bases. Germline trimming cut 8 bases from V and 5 bases from J; bases unmatched to any gene: 4. From germline, CDR1 is SGHVS and CDR2 FQNEAQ. There are 12 residues in the CDR3. CDR3 bases: TGTGCCAGCGGAGGCGGGGGAGATACGCAGTATTTT. Translation gives CASGGGGDTQYF. Full variable domain (missing parts from reference TRBV7-8 and TRBJ2-3): GAGVSQSPRYKVAKRGQDVALRCDPISGHVSLFWYQQALGQGPEFLTYFQNEAQLDKSGLPSDRFFAERPEGSVSTLKIQRTQQEDSAVYLCASGGGGDTQYFGPGTRLTVL.

Only a few counts were recorded for this clonotype. The chain joins TRBV7-9 to TRBJ2-2; the D gene is possibly TRBD2 (5 bases). Deletions cut 5 bases from V and 1 base from J, with 14 bases between. This CDR3 is built from 16 residues. Per the germline V gene, CDR1 is SEHNR and CDR2 is FQNEAQ (reference sequence). CDR3: CASSPPPGLNTGELFF. In DNA, the CDR3 is TGTGCCAGCAGCCCTCCCCCCGGACTGAACACCGGGGAGCTGTTTTTT.

This clonotype was detected a few times. V usage is TRBV10-3 and J usage is TRBJ2-5, with TRBD1 matching over 9 bases. This CDR3 comprises 15 residues. V dropped 3 bases and J dropped 5; count of bases not matched to a gene: 7. Germline V gene lookup returns CDR1 ENHRY and CDR2 SYGVKD. The CDR3 sequence: CAISDRDREGETQYF. As DNA, the CDR3 is TGTGCCATCAGTGACCGGGACAGGGAGGGGGAGACCCAGTACTTC.

The chain employs TRBV4-3 and TRBJ2-3; 15 bases are shared with TRBD2. The CDR3 sequence is 16 residues long. The V and J ends lost 3 bases and 9 bases, in that order; junction bases with no gene match: 7. The germline V gene has CDR1 LGHNA and CDR2 YSLEER. The CDR3 nucleotides are TGCGCCAGCAGCCAGGGGACTAGCGGGGGGAGTTGGACGCAGTATTTT. It codes for CASSQGTSGGSWTQYF.

The chain is built from TRBV2 and TRBJ2-1; 8 positions match TRBD2. With 7 bases clipped from V and 6 bases from J, the junction kept 8 bases outside the gene matches. CDR1 and CDR2 (germline): SNHLY, FYNNEI. The CDR3 is made up of 14 amino acids. CDR3 DNA: TGTGCCAGCACCCGGACTAGCTGGGGCAATGAGCAGTTCTTC. Translated: CASTRTSWGNEQFF.

This clonotype was seen a few times. The chain recombines TRBV27 with TRBJ1-1; D remains ambiguous. Germline lookup yields CDR1 MNHEY and CDR2 SMNVEV (reference sequence). The CDR3 sequence is 11 residues long. Trimming took 7 bases from V and 8 from J, leaving 11 bases between them. CDR3 in DNA: TGTGCCAGCAAACGGGCAGAAGAAGCTTTCTTT. Translation: CASKRAEEAFF.

The table lists this clonotype with a few counts. This sequence joins TRBV20-1 and TRBJ2-3; 10 bases match TRBD2. Germline V gene sequence: CDR1 DFQATT, CDR2 SNEGSKA (reference sequence). The CDR3 loop spans 15 amino acids. Germline trimming cut 5 bases from V and 1 base from J; bases unmatched to any gene: 6. Written as DNA, the CDR3 is TGCAGTGCTGGATATAGCGGGGGGCGCACAGATACGCAGTATTTT. Its translation is CSAGYSGGRTDTQYF.

This clonotype was counted at least ten times. The gene calls are TRBV20-1 and TRBJ2-3; the match to TRBD1 covers 7 bases. Germline V gives CDR1 DFQATT, CDR2 SNEGSKA (reference sequence). The CDR3 sequence is 14 residues long. V trimming: 7 bases; J trimming: 1 base; junction bases outside the gene matches: 8. The CDR3 region has the DNA TGCAGTGGGGCCAAGGGGGCGCGCACAGATACGCAGTATTTT. This encodes CSGAKGARTDTQYF.

As regards this clonotype: This may arise from a read error, as a much more abundant clone is one base away. V usage is TRBV12-3 or TRBV12-4 and J usage is TRBJ1-6, with a weak D call TRBD1 (6 bases). Trimming removed 3 bases from V and 8 bases from J, with 20 bases in between. The CDR3 extends over 17 amino acids. CDR3 bases: TGTGCCAGCAGTTTTTTGGGGGGCGTCGGGAGTGATTCACCCCTCCACTTT. This gives the protein CASSFLGGVGSDSPLHF.

The rearrangement joins TRBV6-5 to TRBJ1-1, with TRBD1 matching 10 bases. CDR1 is MNHEY and CDR2 is SVGAGI in the germline V gene. The CDR3 totals 15 residues. V dropped 7 bases and J dropped 10; count of bases not matched to a gene: 15. CDR3 loop: CASTPPGTGASGAFF. The CDR3, as DNA: TGTGCCAGCACCCCACCGGGGACAGGGGCCAGCGGAGCTTTCTTT.

This clonotype has just a few counts. The chain recombines TRBV21-1 with TRBJ1-4; whether TRBD1, the table's D call, matches the DNA was not checked. TRBV21-1 is labeled a pseudogene. This CDR3 contains 19 residues. The CDR3, as DNA: TGTGCCAGCAGCAAAGTTGGGACAGGGTATTATCGTGGTAATGAAAAACTGTTTTTT. Its protein product is CASSKVGTGYYRGNEKLFF.

This rearrangement joins TRBV2 to TRBJ2-5, with 10 bases fitting TRBD2. Germline V gene data show CDR1 as SNHLY and CDR2 as FYNNEI. V was clipped by 3 bases and J by 5 bases; unmatched bases: 6. The CDR3 consists of 15 residues. The CDR3 DNA follows: TGTGCCAGCAGTGAGGAGCGGGGGGGCCTGGAGACCCAGTACTTC. Translation: CASSEERGGLETQYF. Supplemented by reference TRBV2 and TRBJ2-5, the full variable domain reads EPEVTQTPSHQVTQMGQEVILRCVPISNHLYFYWYRQILGQKVEFLVSFYNNEISEKSEIFDDQFSVERPDGSNFTLKIRSTKLEDSAMYFCASSEERGGLETQYFGPGTRLLVL.